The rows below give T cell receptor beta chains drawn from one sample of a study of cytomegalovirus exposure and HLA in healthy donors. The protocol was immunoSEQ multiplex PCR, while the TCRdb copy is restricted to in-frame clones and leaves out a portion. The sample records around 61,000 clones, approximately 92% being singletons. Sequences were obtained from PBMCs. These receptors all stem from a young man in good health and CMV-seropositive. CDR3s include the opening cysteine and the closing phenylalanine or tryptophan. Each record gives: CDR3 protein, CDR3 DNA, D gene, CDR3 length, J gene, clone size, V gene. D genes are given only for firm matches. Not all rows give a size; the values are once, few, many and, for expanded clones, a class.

CDR3aa: CASSSLRGYYGYTF
CDR3nt: TGTGCCAGCAGTTCGCTCAGGGGTTACTATGGCTACACCTTC
d_gene: .
len: 14
j_gene: TRBJ1-2
abundance: .
v_gene: TRBV27

CDR3aa: CASSLEQFF
CDR3nt: TGTGCCAGCAGCCTTGAGCAGTTCTTC
d_gene: .
len: 9
j_gene: TRBJ2-1
abundance: .
v_gene: TRBV7-9

CDR3aa: CAWTRQGFTEAFF
CDR3nt: TGTGCCTGGACTAGACAGGGGTTCACTGAAGCTTTCTTT
d_gene: TRBD1
len: 13
j_gene: TRBJ1-1
abundance: once
v_gene: TRBV30

CDR3aa: CSAQGMGETQYF
CDR3nt: TGCAGCGCACAGGGTATGGGCGAGACCCAGTACTTC
d_gene: .
len: 12
j_gene: TRBJ2-5
abundance: .
v_gene: TRBV29-1

CDR3aa: CASSPTGTSGPDTQYF
CDR3nt: TGTGCCAGCAGCCCAACCGGGACTAGCGGCCCAGATACGCAGTATTTT
d_gene: TRBD2
len: 16
j_gene: TRBJ2-3
abundance: few
v_gene: TRBV4-2

CDR3aa: CASSQESYSYNEQFF
CDR3nt: TGCGCCAGCAGCCAAGAAAGCTACTCCTACAATGAGCAGTTCTTC
d_gene: .
len: 15
j_gene: TRBJ2-1
abundance: .
v_gene: TRBV4-1

CDR3aa: CASSLGRDEQFF
CDR3nt: TGTGCCAGCAGCTTAGGCCGGGATGAGCAGTTCTTC
d_gene: .
len: 12
j_gene: TRBJ2-1
abundance: .
v_gene: TRBV11-3

CDR3aa: CASSKIAGGSSYNEQFF
CDR3nt: TGTGCCAGCAGCAAGATAGCGGGAGGGAGCTCCTACAATGAGCAGTTCTTC
d_gene: TRBD2
len: 17
j_gene: TRBJ2-1
abundance: .
v_gene: TRBV7-3

CDR3aa: CASSIDTGPVYNQPQHF
CDR3nt: TGTGCCAGTAGTATAGATACAGGCCCCGTATACAATCAGCCCCAGCATTTT
d_gene: .
len: 17
j_gene: TRBJ1-5
abundance: .
v_gene: TRBV19

CDR3aa: CASSLLAGGYNEQFF
CDR3nt: TGCGCCAGCAGCCTACTAGCGGGAGGTTACAATGAGCAGTTCTTC
d_gene: TRBD2
len: 15
j_gene: TRBJ2-1
abundance: .
v_gene: TRBV10-2

CDR3aa: CASSPGGSYEQYF
CDR3nt: TGCGCCAGCAGCCCCGGGGGATCCTACGAGCAGTACTTC
d_gene: .
len: 13
j_gene: TRBJ2-7
abundance: .
v_gene: TRBV5-1

CDR3aa: CASSDAGQGVYEQYF
CDR3nt: TGTGCCAGCAGTGACGCGGGACAGGGAGTTTACGAGCAGTACTTC
d_gene: TRBD1
len: 15
j_gene: TRBJ2-7
abundance: .
v_gene: TRBV25-1

CDR3aa: CASSEAKTGGLDTQYF
CDR3nt: TGTGCCAGCAGTGAAGCGAAGACAGGGGGCCTAGATACGCAGTATTTT
d_gene: TRBD1
len: 16
j_gene: TRBJ2-3
abundance: .
v_gene: TRBV6-1

CDR3aa: CASSLGQGAAGTEAFF
CDR3nt: TGTGCCAGCAGCCTCGGACAGGGGGCTGCGGGCACTGAAGCTTTCTTT
d_gene: TRBD1
len: 16
j_gene: TRBJ1-1
abundance: .
v_gene: TRBV7-9

CDR3aa: CASSAGTSGSRGELFF
CDR3nt: TGTGCCAGCAGCGCCGGGACTAGCGGGAGTCGAGGGGAGCTGTTTTTT
d_gene: TRBD2
len: 16
j_gene: TRBJ2-2
abundance: .
v_gene: TRBV9

CDR3aa: CASRDRDRGPLGSYEQYF
CDR3nt: TGTGCCAGCAGGGACCGGGACAGGGGGCCCCTCGGTTCCTACGAGCAGTACTTC
d_gene: TRBD1
len: 18
j_gene: TRBJ2-7
abundance: .
v_gene: TRBV6-4

CDR3aa: CASSFTGTSYEQYF
CDR3nt: TGTGCCAGCAGCTTTACAGGAACATCCTACGAGCAGTACTTC
d_gene: .
len: 14
j_gene: TRBJ2-7
abundance: once
v_gene: TRBV7-2

CDR3aa: CASSLDRGSSEQYF
CDR3nt: TGTGCCAGCAGTTTGGACAGGGGGTCAAGCGAGCAGTACTTC
d_gene: TRBD1
len: 14
j_gene: TRBJ2-7
abundance: .
v_gene: TRBV28

CDR3aa: CASSKSGLYNAGQFF
CDR3nt: TGTGCCAGCAGCAAATCGGGACTGTACAATGCTGGGCAGTTCTTC
d_gene: .
len: 15
j_gene: TRBJ2-1
abundance: .
v_gene: TRBV7-9

CDR3aa: CASSKTGINEKLFF
CDR3nt: TGTGCCAGTAGCAAGACAGGGATTAATGAAAAACTGTTTTTT
d_gene: TRBD1
len: 14
j_gene: TRBJ1-4
abundance: .
v_gene: TRBV19

CDR3aa: CASRDRGHTDTQYF
CDR3nt: TGTGCCAGCAGGGACAGGGGGCACACAGATACGCAGTATTTT
d_gene: TRBD1
len: 14
j_gene: TRBJ2-3
abundance: once
v_gene: TRBV6-4

CDR3aa: CASGWGEQNGYTF
CDR3nt: TGTGCCAGCGGGTGGGGAGAGCAGAATGGCTACACCTTC
d_gene: .
len: 13
j_gene: TRBJ1-2
abundance: .
v_gene: TRBV27

CDR3aa: CASSQDRGRSNQPQHF
CDR3nt: TGTGCCAGCAGCCAGGACAGGGGTCGGAGCAATCAGCCCCAGCATTTT
d_gene: TRBD1
len: 16
j_gene: TRBJ1-5
abundance: .
v_gene: TRBV11-2

CDR3aa: CASSLQTINRQEQYF
CDR3nt: TGCGCCAGCAGCTTACAAACGATTAACCGACAGGAGCAGTACTTC
d_gene: .
len: 15
j_gene: TRBJ2-7
abundance: .
v_gene: TRBV5-1

CDR3aa: CASSGRAYNEQFF
CDR3nt: TGTGCCAGTAGCGGGAGAGCCTACAATGAGCAGTTCTTC
d_gene: TRBD2
len: 13
j_gene: TRBJ2-1
abundance: .
v_gene: TRBV6-1

CDR3aa: CASSPLAGRTGELFF
CDR3nt: TGCGCCAGCAGCCCACTAGCGGGACGGACCGGGGAGCTGTTTTTT
d_gene: TRBD2
len: 15
j_gene: TRBJ2-2
abundance: .
v_gene: TRBV5-1

CDR3aa: CASSLDGNLMDF
CDR3nt: TGCGCCAGCAGCTTGGACGGTAATCTTATGGATTTT
d_gene: .
len: 12
j_gene: TRBJ1-3
abundance: .
v_gene: TRBV5-1

CDR3aa: CASSQKGLAGGPQNEQYF
CDR3nt: TGCGCCAGCAGCCAAAAGGGACTAGCGGGAGGGCCGCAAAACGAGCAGTACTTC
d_gene: TRBD2
len: 18
j_gene: TRBJ2-7
abundance: .
v_gene: TRBV4-1

CDR3aa: CSVLTVNTEAFF
CDR3nt: TGCAGCGTATTGACTGTGAACACTGAAGCTTTCTTT
d_gene: .
len: 12
j_gene: TRBJ1-1
abundance: .
v_gene: TRBV29-1

CDR3aa: CASSKGLADYEQYF
CDR3nt: TGTGCCAGCAGCAAGGGACTAGCGGACTACGAGCAGTACTTC
d_gene: TRBD2
len: 14
j_gene: TRBJ2-7
abundance: .
v_gene: TRBV6-6

CDR3aa: CASSLGGRLTYEQYF
CDR3nt: TGCGCCAGCAGCTTAGGCGGGAGGTTAACCTACGAGCAGTACTTC
d_gene: TRBD2
len: 15
j_gene: TRBJ2-7
abundance: .
v_gene: TRBV5-1

CDR3aa: CASSVGGRADNEQFF
CDR3nt: TGTGCCAGCAGCGTAGGAGGGAGGGCCGACAATGAGCAGTTCTTC
d_gene: TRBD2
len: 15
j_gene: TRBJ2-1
abundance: .
v_gene: TRBV9

CDR3aa: CASSHQPLAGGPFTDTQYF
CDR3nt: TGTGCCAGCAGCCACCAACCCCTGGCGGGAGGGCCATTCACAGATACGCAGTATTTT
d_gene: TRBD2
len: 19
j_gene: TRBJ2-3
abundance: .
v_gene: TRBV14

CDR3aa: CASSTRTSGRVDEQYF
CDR3nt: TGTGCCAGCAGTACAAGGACTAGCGGGAGGGTCGACGAGCAGTACTTC
d_gene: TRBD2
len: 16
j_gene: TRBJ2-7
abundance: .
v_gene: TRBV28

CDR3aa: CASLAGGYSERFF
CDR3nt: TGTGCCAGTCTAGCGGGAGGGTACTCTGAGCGGTTCTTC
d_gene: TRBD2
len: 13
j_gene: TRBJ2-1
abundance: .
v_gene: TRBV28

CDR3aa: CASSPTSGSLETQYF
CDR3nt: TGCGCCAGCAGCCCAACTAGCGGGAGTCTAGAGACCCAGTACTTC
d_gene: TRBD2
len: 15
j_gene: TRBJ2-5
abundance: few
v_gene: TRBV5-1

CDR3aa: CAWSRTGGGYTF
CDR3nt: TGTGCCTGGAGCCGGACAGGGGGAGGCTACACCTTC
d_gene: TRBD1
len: 12
j_gene: TRBJ1-2
abundance: .
v_gene: TRBV30